The 20 T cell receptor beta chains reported below all come from one sample, sequenced in a study of cytomegalovirus exposure and HLA in healthy donors. The repertoire was sequenced with immunoSEQ multiplex PCR; TCRdb's copy has only in-frame clones and lacks some. The sample includes about 97,000 clones, about 95% of them seen just once. Sequencing was performed on PBMCs. These TCRs come from a woman under 30 in good health and CMV-seronegative.

This chain's CDR3 is CASSLVSSGGKETQYF. The CDR3 nucleotides are TGTGCCAGCAGCTTAGTCTCGAGCGGGGGCAAAGAGACCCAGTACTTC. This chain connects TRBV7-2 to TRBJ2-5, with 8 nucleotides matching TRBD2. Losses at the gene ends were 1 base for V and 3 bases for J; bases not matched to a gene: 7. The CDR3 length is 16 residues. In germline, CDR1 is SGHTA, CDR2 FQGNSA.

The V call is TRBV27, the J call TRBJ2-1; 12 positions agree with TRBD1. CDR3 length: 15 amino acids. V gave up 3 bases and J gave up 8 bases; unmatched junction bases: 5. CDR1 and CDR2 from the germline V gene are MNHEY and SMNVEV (reference sequence). CDR3: CASSFPGTGGYEQFF. The CDR3 DNA reads as TGTGCCAGCAGTTTCCCCGGGACAGGGGGCTATGAGCAGTTCTTC.

The rearrangement uses TRBV5-1 and TRBJ1-1, with a possible D match to TRBD1 (5 bases). V lost 4 bases, J lost 2 bases, and 12 bases lay in between. Germline V gene lookup returns CDR1 SGHRS and CDR2 YFSETQ. There are 14 residues in the CDR3. The CDR3 bases are TGCGCCAGCAGCCAGACAGTACAAAACACTGAAGCTTTCTTT. Protein sequence: CASSQTVQNTEAFF.

The V and J genes are TRBV11-3 and TRBJ2-7, with 10 positions matching TRBD1. The CDR3 totals 14 residues. Trimming cost V 4 bases and J 2 bases; bases outside gene matches: 2. Germline lookup yields CDR1 SGHNT and CDR2 YENEEA. CDR3 in DNA: TGTGCCAGCAGCTCGACAGGGGGCCCCTACGAGCAGTACTTC. Translation gives CASSSTGGPYEQYF.

This rearrangement joins TRBV5-3 to TRBJ1-5; unclear D gene. TRBV5-3 is labeled an ORF, and its function is uncertain. V lost 0 bases and J lost 6, with 10 bases in between. This CDR3 is 14 amino acids long. CDR3 region: CARSLGYEAQPQHF. Written as DNA, the CDR3 is TGTGCCAGAAGCTTGGGGTACGAGGCTCAGCCCCAGCATTTT.

V gene TRBV12-1 combines with J gene TRBJ2-7; TRBD2 is taken as the D call from the table, unchecked against the DNA. TRBV12-1 is a known pseudogene. The CDR3 loop spans 18 amino acids. The CDR3: CASSFPPLGAGVGYEQYF. CDR3 nucleotide sequence: TGTGCCAGCAGCTTTCCCCCTCTAGGAGCGGGAGTGGGGTACGAGCAGTACTTC.

The chain combines TRBV19 with TRBJ2-5, with TRBD1 matching 8 bases. Germline CDR1 LNHDA, CDR2 SQIVND (reference sequence). The trim removed 6 bases at V and 2 bases at J, leaving 5 bases unmatched. This CDR3 contains 14 residues. The CDR3 protein is CASSNRTGQETQYF. The CDR3 coding sequence is TGTGCCAGTAGCAACCGGACAGGGCAAGAGACCCAGTACTTC.

The chain joins TRBV6-9 to TRBJ2-7, with TRBD2 matching 10 bases. After removal of 2 bases from V and 4 bases from J, the junction contained 17 bases not matched to a gene. CDR1 and CDR2 (germline): MNHGY, SVAAGI. This CDR3 comprises 19 residues. CDR3 in DNA: TGTGCCAGCAGTTATATCACGGCTAGCGGGGGCCGTGGGTTTTACGAGCAGTACTTC. Translated: CASSYITASGGRGFYEQYF.

This chain joins TRBV6-1 and TRBJ2-7; 8 bases are shared with TRBD2. CDR3 size: 15 residues. Germline V gene lookup returns CDR1 MNHNS and CDR2 SASEGT. V lost 5 bases to trimming and J lost 3 bases; unmatched junction nucleotides: 9. CDR3 protein: CASSTLTSAYYEQYF. The CDR3 bases are TGTGCCAGCAGTACATTGACTAGCGCCTACTACGAGCAGTACTTC.

The chain couples TRBV4-2 to TRBJ2-2; 13 bases match TRBD2. The CDR3 extends over 18 amino acids. Germline values: CDR1 LGHNA, CDR2 YNFKEQ. V shed 1 base, J shed 4 bases, and the junction held 6 bases outside the gene matches. The chain's CDR3 is CASSQGTSGGSPTGELFF. The CDR3 DNA follows: TGTGCCAGCAGCCAAGGGACTAGCGGGGGTTCCCCCACCGGGGAGCTGTTTTTT.

The chain is built from TRBV27 and TRBJ2-7; 10 positions agree with TRBD1. The V gene's germline CDR1 is MNHEY and CDR2 SMNVEV (reference sequence). The CDR3 length is 15 residues. The J segment lost 2 bases and the V segment lost 7 bases, leaving 8 bases of the junction unmatched. The CDR3 nucleotides read TGTGCCAGCACTCCATCCGGGACAGGGGCCTACGAGCAGTACTTC. This gives the protein CASTPSGTGAYEQYF.

This sequence joins TRBV5-6 and TRBJ2-1; unclear D gene. V gave up 4 bases and J gave up 6 bases, with 8 bases separating them. The CDR3 extends over 12 amino acids. The germline V gene has CDR1 SGHDT and CDR2 YYEEEE. The chain's CDR3 is CASSPAPNEQFF. As DNA, the CDR3 is TGTGCCAGCAGCCCTGCGCCCAATGAGCAGTTCTTC.

This rearrangement joins TRBV5-1 to TRBJ2-5; tentatively, D is TRBD1 (6 bases). The CDR3 has 15 residues. The ends were cut back, 3 bases at V and 1 base at J, with 13 bases in the middle. CDR1 and CDR2 from the germline V gene are SGHRS and YFSETQ. The DNA of the CDR3 is TGCGCCAGCAGCTCCTCACAGGGCCTCCAAGAGACCCAGTACTTC. Its protein is CASSSSQGLQETQYF. The whole variable domain, remainder taken from reference TRBV5-1 and TRBJ2-5, is KAGVTQTPRYLIKTRGQQVTLSCSPISGHRSVSWYQQTPGQGLQFLFEYFSETQRNKGNFPGRFSGRQFSNSRSEMNVSTLELGDSALYLCASSSSQGLQETQYFGPGTRLLVL.

The chain recombines TRBV11-2 with TRBJ2-2; tentative D call: TRBD2 (6 bases). V was pared by 5 bases and J by 5 bases, with 15 bases between. This CDR3 is 15 amino acids long. The germline CDR1 and CDR2 sequences are SGHAT and FQNNGV. The CDR3 DNA is TGTGCCAGCAGCCGACGACTAGGGTTGACCGGGGAGCTGTTTTTT. This codes for CASSRRLGLTGELFF.

The gene calls are TRBV6-6 and TRBJ1-3, with D maybe TRBD1 (5 bases). There are 13 residues in the CDR3. The V gene's germline CDR1 is MNHNY and CDR2 SVGAGI (reference sequence). Trimming cost V 6 bases and J 7 bases, with 13 bases left between them. The CDR3 sequence: CASSRTGDNTIYF. CDR3 nucleotides: TGTGCCAGCAGCCGGACGGGGGACAACACCATATATTTT.

This clone was detected once. This chain links TRBV27 with TRBJ2-1; the match to TRBD1 covers 12 bases. The germline gives CDR1 MNHEY, CDR2 SMNVEV (reference sequence). The CDR3 consists of 16 residues. Trimming cost V 2 bases and J 10 bases; bases outside gene matches: 9. The CDR3 DNA reads TGTGCCAGCAGTTTACCGGGGGGACAGGGGGCACGGGAGCAGTTCTTC. It yields the protein CASSLPGGQGAREQFF.

The chain has TRBV30 and TRBJ1-1; 7 bases line up with TRBD1. The V segment lost 3 bases and the J segment 5 bases; nucleotides outside the gene matches: 9. Germline V CDR1 and CDR2: GTSNPN, SVGIG (reference sequence). The CDR3 is made up of 14 amino acids. The CDR3 loop reads CAWRLQGERTEAFF. CDR3 sequence (DNA): TGTGCCTGGAGATTGCAGGGGGAAAGAACTGAAGCTTTCTTT. The variable domain in full, completed from reference TRBV30 and TRBJ1-1, reads SQTIHQWPATLVQPVGSPLSLECTVEGTSNPNLYWYRQAAGRGLQLLFYSVGIGQISSEVPQNLSASRPQDRQFILSSKKLLLSDSGFYLCAWRLQGERTEAFFGQGTRLTVV.

This rearrangement joins TRBV29-1 to TRBJ1-2; weak D call: TRBD1 (5 bases). Germline assignment: CDR1 SQVTM and CDR2 ANQGSEA. This CDR3 has 13 amino acids. Trimming removed 3 bases at V and 4 bases at J, with 12 bases between. Here the CDR3 reads CSVDGSGVYGYTF. The DNA for the CDR3 is TGCAGCGTTGATGGGTCGGGGGTCTATGGCTACACCTTC.

Here the CDR3 DNA reads TGTGCCAGCAGCTCAGGGACAGGGTTTTACGAGCAGTACTTC. Encoded protein: CASSSGTGFYEQYF. The rearrangement links TRBV5-6 to TRBJ2-7; the match to TRBD1 covers 9 bases. Germline CDR1 reads SGHDT; CDR2 reads YYEEEE. V trimming: 3 bases; J trimming: 4 bases; junction bases outside the gene matches: 5. The CDR3 length is 14 residues.

The V gene is TRBV27, the J gene TRBJ2-7; TRBD1 agrees at 8 bases. V dropped 6 bases and J dropped 0; count of bases not matched to a gene: 7. Germline CDR1 reads MNHEY; CDR2 reads SMNVEV (reference sequence). This CDR3 is 15 amino acids long. The CDR3 coding sequence is TGTGCCAGCAGCGCCCGGACAGGGCTCTCCTACGAGCAGTACTTC. The encoded protein is CASSARTGLSYEQYF.